This T cell receptor (beta chain) is from a study of CD8 T cells in Susac syndrome. About the study: Each patient with Susac syndrome, at the time of blood draw, was therapy-naive, on corticosteroids, or on intravenous immunoglobulin alone. Notes on the study in general: In total CD8+ repertoires, approximately 17 Susac-specific public clones were found, and roughly five in CD8+ TEMRA repertoires.

Germline assignment: CDR1 SGHTA and CDR2 FQGTGA. The ends lost 2 bases at V and 8 bases at J; junction bases unmatched: 5. The CDR3 sequence is 14 residues long. Comment on this clonotype: As yet, its antigen is unknown.

CD8+ and CD4+ blood T cells underwent TCR beta sequencing. An amount of RNA that ranged from roughly 0.5 to 1 ug was reverse transcribed with random hexamers. TCR beta CDR3 was amplified by immunoSEQ multiplex PCR. This amplification extended across 54 Vbeta and 13 Jbeta segments. MiXCR, applied by TCRdb to the immunoSEQ multiplex PCR reads, yields one record per CDR3 protein. The table shows more than 150,000 distinct CDR3 sequences, with approximately 95% occurring only once. The rearrangement joins TRBV7-3 to TRBJ2-1; TRBD1 agrees at 8 bases. The sequence was obtained from a human donor with Susac syndrome. Sample: CD8+ T cells from PBMCs. Here the CDR3 DNA reads TGTGCCAGCAGCTTAGGGCAGGGGGCCCATGAGCAGTTCTTC. Amino acids: CASSLGQGAHEQFF.